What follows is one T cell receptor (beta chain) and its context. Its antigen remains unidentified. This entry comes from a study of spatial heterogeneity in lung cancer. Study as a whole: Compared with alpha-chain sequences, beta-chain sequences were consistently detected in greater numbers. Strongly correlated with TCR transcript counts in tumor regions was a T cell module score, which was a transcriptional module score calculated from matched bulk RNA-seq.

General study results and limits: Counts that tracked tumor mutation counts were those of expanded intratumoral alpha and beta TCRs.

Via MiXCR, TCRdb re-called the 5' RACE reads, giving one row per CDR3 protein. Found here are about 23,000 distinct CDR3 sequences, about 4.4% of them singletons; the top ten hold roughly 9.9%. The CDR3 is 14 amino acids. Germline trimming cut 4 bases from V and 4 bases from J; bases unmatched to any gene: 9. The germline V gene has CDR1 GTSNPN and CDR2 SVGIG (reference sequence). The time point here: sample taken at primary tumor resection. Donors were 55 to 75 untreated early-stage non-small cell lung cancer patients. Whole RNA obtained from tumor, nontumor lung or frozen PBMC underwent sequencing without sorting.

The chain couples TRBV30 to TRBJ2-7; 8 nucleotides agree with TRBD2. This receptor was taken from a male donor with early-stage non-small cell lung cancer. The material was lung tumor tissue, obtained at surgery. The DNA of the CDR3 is TGTGCCTGGACGGGCGGGGGGCATCAGTACGAGCAGTACTTC. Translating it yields CAWTGGGHQYEQYF.